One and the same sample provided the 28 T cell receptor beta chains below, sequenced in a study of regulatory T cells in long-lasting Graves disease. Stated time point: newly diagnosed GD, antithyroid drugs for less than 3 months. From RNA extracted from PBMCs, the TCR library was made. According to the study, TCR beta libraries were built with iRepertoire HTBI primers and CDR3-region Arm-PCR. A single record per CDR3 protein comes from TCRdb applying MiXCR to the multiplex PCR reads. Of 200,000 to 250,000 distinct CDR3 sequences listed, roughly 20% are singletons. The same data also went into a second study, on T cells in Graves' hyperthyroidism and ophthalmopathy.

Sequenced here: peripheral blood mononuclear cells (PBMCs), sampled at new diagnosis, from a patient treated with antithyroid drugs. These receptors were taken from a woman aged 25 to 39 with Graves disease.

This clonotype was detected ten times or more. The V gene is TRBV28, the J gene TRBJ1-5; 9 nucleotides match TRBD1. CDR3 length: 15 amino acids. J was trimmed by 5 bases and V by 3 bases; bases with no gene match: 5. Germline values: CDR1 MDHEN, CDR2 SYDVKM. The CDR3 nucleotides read TGTGCCAGCAGTTTCTCCGGGACAGGGCATCAGCCCCAGCATTTT. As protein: CASSFSGTGHQPQHF. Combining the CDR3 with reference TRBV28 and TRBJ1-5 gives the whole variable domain DVKVTQSSRYLVKRTGEKVFLECVQDMDHENMFWYRQDPGLGLRLIYFSYDVKMKEKGDIPEGYSVSREKKERFSLILESASTNQTSMYLCASSFSGTGHQPQHFGDGTRLSIL.

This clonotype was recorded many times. In DNA form, the CDR3 reads TGTGCCAGCAGTACCTCGGGACGGGGAAACTATGGCTACACCTTC. The encoded protein is CASSTSGRGNYGYTF. The chain carries TRBV6-1 and TRBJ1-2; possible D gene TRBD1, 5 bases. Trimming shortened V by 5 bases and J by 2 bases, and 15 bases separated the two germline ends. Germline assignment: CDR1 MNHNS and CDR2 SASEGT. The CDR3 is 15 residues long.

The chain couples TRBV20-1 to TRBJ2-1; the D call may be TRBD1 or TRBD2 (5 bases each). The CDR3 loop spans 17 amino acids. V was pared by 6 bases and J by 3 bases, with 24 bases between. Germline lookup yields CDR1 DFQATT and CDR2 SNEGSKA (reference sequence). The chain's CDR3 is CSAKEGSGTRLYNEQFF. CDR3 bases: TGCAGTGCCAAAGAGGGTTCCGGGACCCGGCTCTACAATGAGCAGTTCTTC.

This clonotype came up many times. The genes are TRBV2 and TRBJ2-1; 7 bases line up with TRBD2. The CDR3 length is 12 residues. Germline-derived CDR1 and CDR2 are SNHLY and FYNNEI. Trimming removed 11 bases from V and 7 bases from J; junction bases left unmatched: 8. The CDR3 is CAGLGGRNEQFF. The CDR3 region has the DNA TGTGCCGGACTAGGTGGGCGGAATGAGCAGTTCTTC.

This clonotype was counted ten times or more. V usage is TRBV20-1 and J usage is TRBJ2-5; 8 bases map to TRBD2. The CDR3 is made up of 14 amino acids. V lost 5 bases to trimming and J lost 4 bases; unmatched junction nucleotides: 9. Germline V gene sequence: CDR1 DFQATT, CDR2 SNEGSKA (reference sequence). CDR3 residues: CSASPGLGLETQYF. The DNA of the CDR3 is TGCAGTGCTTCACCGGGACTAGGTTTAGAGACCCAGTACTTC.

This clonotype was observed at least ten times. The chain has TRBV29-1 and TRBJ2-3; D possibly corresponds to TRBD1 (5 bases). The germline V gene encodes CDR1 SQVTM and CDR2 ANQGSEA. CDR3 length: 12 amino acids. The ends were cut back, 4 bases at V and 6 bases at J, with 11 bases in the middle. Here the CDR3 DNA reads TGCAGCGTTGTACCAGGGATGGATACGCAGTATTTT. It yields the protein CSVVPGMDTQYF.

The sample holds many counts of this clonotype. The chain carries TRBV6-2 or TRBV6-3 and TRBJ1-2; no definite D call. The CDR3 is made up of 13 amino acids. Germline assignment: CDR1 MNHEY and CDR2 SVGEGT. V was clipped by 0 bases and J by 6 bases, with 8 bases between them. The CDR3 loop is CASSYSPWDGYTF. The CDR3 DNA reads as TGTGCCAGCAGTTACTCCCCGTGGGATGGCTACACCTTC.

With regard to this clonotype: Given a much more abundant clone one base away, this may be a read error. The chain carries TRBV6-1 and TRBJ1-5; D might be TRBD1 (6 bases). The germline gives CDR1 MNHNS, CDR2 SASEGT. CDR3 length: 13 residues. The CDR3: CSSRDIPNQPQHF. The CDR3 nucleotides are TGTTCCAGCCGGGACATACCCAATCAGCCCCAGCATTTT.

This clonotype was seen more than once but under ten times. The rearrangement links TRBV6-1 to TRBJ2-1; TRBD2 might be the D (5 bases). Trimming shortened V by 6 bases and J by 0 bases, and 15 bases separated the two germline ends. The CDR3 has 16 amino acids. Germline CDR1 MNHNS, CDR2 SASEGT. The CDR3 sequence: CASRKIGESSYNEQFF. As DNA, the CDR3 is TGTGCCAGCAGGAAAATCGGGGAGAGCTCCTACAATGAGCAGTTCTTC.

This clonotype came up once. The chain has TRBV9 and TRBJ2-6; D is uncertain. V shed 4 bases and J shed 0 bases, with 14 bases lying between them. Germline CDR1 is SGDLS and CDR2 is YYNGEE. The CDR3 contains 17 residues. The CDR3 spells CASSIEAGYSGANVLTF. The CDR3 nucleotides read TGTGCCAGCAGCATAGAGGCCGGGTACTCTGGGGCCAACGTCCTGACTTTC.

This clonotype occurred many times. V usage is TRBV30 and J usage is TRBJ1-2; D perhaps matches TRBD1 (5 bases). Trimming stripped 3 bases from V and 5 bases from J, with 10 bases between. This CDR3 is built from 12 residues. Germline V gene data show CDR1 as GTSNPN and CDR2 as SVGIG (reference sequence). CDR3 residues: CAWSGTSYGYTF. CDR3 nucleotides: TGTGCCTGGAGCGGGACGTCTTATGGCTACACCTTC.

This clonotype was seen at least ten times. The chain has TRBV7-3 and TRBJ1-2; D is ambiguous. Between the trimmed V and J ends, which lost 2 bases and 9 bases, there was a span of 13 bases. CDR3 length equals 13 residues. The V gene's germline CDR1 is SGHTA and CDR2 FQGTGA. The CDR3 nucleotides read TGTGCCAGCAGCTTACCCGGGTCTGGTAGCTACACCTTC. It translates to CASSLPGSGSYTF.

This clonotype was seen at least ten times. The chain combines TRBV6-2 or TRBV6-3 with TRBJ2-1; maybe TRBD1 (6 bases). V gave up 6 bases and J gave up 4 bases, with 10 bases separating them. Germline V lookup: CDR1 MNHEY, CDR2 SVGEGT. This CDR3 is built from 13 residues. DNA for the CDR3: TGTGCCAGCAGCGAACAGGGTTACAATGAGCAGTTCTTC. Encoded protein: CASSEQGYNEQFF.

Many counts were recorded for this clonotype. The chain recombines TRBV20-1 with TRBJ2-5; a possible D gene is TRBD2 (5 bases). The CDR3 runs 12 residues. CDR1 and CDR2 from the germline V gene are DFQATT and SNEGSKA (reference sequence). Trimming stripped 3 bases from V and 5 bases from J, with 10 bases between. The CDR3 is CSARRALETQYF. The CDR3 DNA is TGCAGTGCTAGGAGGGCTCTGGAGACCCAGTACTTC.

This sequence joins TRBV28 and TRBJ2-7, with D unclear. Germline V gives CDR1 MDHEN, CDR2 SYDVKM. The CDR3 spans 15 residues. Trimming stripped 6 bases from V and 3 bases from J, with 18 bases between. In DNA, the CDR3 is TGTGCCAGCAGCCCCAAACTGAGACATATCTACGAGCAGTACTTC. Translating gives CASSPKLRHIYEQYF.

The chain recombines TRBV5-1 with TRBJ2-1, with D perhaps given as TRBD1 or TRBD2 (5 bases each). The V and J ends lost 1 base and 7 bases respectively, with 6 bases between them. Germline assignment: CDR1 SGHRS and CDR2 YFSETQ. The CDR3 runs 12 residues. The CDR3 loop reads CASSLWGNEQFF. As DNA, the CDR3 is TGCGCCAGCAGCTTGTGGGGGAATGAGCAGTTCTTC.

The CDR3 is CASTQSGLGGQGRAPYEQYF. In DNA form, the CDR3 reads TGTGCCAGCACTCAATCGGGTCTGGGGGGCCAGGGCCGAGCTCCCTACGAGCAGTACTTC. V is TRBV2 and J is TRBJ2-7, with D perhaps given as TRBD1 or TRBD2 (6 bases each). The ends were cut back, 7 bases at V and 2 bases at J, with 33 bases in the middle. The CDR3 runs 20 residues. CDR1 SNHLY and CDR2 FYNNEI come from the germline V gene. The full variable domain, with the rest looked up from reference TRBV2 and TRBJ2-7, is EPEVTQTPSHQVTQMGQEVILRCVPISNHLYFYWYRQILGQKVEFLVSFYNNEISEKSEIFDDQFSVERPDGSNFTLKIRSTKLEDSAMYFCASTQSGLGGQGRAPYEQYFGPGTRLTVT.

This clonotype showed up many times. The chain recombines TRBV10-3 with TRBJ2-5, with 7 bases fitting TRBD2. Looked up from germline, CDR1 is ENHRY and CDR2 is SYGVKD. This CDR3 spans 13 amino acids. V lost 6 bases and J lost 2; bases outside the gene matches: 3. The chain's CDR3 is CAISVGLQETQYF. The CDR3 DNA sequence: TGTGCCATCAGCGTGGGACTACAAGAGACCCAGTACTTC.

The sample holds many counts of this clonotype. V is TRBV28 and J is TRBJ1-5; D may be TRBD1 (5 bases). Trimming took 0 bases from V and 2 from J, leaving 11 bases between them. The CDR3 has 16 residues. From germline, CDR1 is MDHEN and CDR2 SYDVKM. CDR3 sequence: CASSLWVIGGNQPQHF. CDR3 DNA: TGTGCCAGCAGTTTATGGGTTATAGGGGGCAATCAGCCCCAGCATTTT. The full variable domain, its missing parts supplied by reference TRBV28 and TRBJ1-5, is DVKVTQSSRYLVKRTGEKVFLECVQDMDHENMFWYRQDPGLGLRLIYFSYDVKMKEKGDIPEGYSVSREKKERFSLILESASTNQTSMYLCASSLWVIGGNQPQHFGDGTRLSIL.

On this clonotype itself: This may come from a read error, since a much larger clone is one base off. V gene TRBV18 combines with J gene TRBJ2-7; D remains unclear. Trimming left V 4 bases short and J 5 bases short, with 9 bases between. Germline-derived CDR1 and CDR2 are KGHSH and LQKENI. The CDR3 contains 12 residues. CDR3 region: CASSRQTDEQYF. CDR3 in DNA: TGTGCCAGCTCACGTCAAACAGACGAGCAGTACTTC.

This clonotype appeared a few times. Here the CDR3 reads CASSVDLGQTEEEQFF. The CDR3 nucleotides read TGTGCCAGCAGCGTTGATTTGGGACAGACGGAAGAGGAGCAGTTCTTC. The gene calls are TRBV9 and TRBJ2-1; TRBD1 matches 7 bases. After removal of 2 bases from V and 10 bases from J, the junction contained 15 bases not matched to a gene. This CDR3 has 16 residues. Germline V lookup: CDR1 SGDLS, CDR2 YYNGEE.

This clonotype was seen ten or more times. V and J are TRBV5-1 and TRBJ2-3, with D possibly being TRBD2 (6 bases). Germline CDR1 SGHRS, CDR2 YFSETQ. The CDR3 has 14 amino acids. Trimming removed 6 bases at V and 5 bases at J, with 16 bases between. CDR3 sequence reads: CASTRTKMGDTQYF. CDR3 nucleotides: TGCGCCAGCACCCGGACTAAGATGGGAGATACGCAGTATTTT.

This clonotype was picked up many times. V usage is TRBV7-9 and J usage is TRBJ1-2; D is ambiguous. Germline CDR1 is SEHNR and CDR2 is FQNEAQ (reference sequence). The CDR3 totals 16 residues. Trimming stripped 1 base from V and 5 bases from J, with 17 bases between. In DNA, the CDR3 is TGTGCCAGCAGCTTAGAAGATCGGACCTACTCTTATGGCTACACCTTC. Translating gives CASSLEDRTYSYGYTF. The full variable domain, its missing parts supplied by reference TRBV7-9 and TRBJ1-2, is DTGVSQNPRHKITKRGQNVTFRCDPISEHNRLYWYRQTLGQGPEFLTYFQNEAQLEKSRLLSDRFSAERPKGSFSTLEIQRTEQGDSAMYLCASSLEDRTYSYGYTFGSGTRLTVV.

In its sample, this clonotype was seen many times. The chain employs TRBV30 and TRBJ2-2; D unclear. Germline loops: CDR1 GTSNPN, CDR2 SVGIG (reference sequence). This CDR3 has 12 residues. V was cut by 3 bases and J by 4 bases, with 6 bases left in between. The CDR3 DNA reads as TGTGCCTGGAGGCGGTCCACCGGGGAGCTGTTTTTT. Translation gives CAWRRSTGELFF.

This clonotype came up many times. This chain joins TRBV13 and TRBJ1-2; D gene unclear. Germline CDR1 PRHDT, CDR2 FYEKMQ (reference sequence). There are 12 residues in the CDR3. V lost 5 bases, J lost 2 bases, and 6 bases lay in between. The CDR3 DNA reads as TGTGCCAGCAGCGAGGACAACTATGGCTACACCTTC. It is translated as CASSEDNYGYTF.

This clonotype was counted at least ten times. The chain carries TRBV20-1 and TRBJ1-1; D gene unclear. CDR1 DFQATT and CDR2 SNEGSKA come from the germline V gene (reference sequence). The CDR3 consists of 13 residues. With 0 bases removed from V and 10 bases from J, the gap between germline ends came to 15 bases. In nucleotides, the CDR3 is TGCAGTGCTAGAGAGTCTCGCCAGAAATCAGCTTTCTTT. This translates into CSARESRQKSAFF.

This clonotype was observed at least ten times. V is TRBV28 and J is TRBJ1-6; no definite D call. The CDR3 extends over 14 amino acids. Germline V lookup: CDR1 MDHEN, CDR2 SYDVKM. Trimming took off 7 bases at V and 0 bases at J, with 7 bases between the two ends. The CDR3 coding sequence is TGTGCCAGCACCGAGGTCTCCTATAATTCACCCCTCCACTTT. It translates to CASTEVSYNSPLHF.

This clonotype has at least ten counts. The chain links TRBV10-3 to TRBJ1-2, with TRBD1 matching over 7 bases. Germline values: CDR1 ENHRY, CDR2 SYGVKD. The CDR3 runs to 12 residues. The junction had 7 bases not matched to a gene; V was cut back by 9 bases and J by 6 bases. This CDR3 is CAISRGRDGYTF. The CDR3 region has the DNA TGTGCCATTAGTAGGGGGCGAGATGGCTACACCTTC.